One sample yielded the 3 T cell receptor beta chains listed below, sequenced in a study of blood T cell repertoires in COVID-19. Clones were sequenced by immunoSEQ multiplex PCR, and TCRdb holds only the in-frame ones, with some missing. The repertoire holds about 410,000 clones, with roughly 88% as singletons. Sequenced: peripheral blood. The source of these receptors is a young woman with active or convalescent COVID-19.

V usage is TRBV19 and J usage is TRBJ2-7; TRBD1 agrees at 8 bases. The CDR3 runs to 17 residues. Germline V gene lookup returns CDR1 LNHDA and CDR2 SQIVND (reference sequence). With 8 bases clipped from V and 0 bases from J, the junction kept 15 bases outside the gene matches. The CDR3 bases are TGTGCCAGTTCCGGGGGTCTAGGACAGGGAGCCTCCTACGAGCAGTACTTC. Encoded protein: CASSGGLGQGASYEQYF.

This sequence joins TRBV19 and TRBJ2-2, with 8 nucleotides matching TRBD1. The CDR3 runs 15 residues. V lost 5 bases and J lost 4; bases outside the gene matches: 6. CDR1 is LNHDA and CDR2 is SQIVND in the germline V gene (reference sequence). For the CDR3, the DNA is TGTGCCAGTAGTGGGGCAGGGGGCGGCACCGGGGAGCTGTTTTTT. Residues: CASSGAGGGTGELFF.

CDR3 amino acids: CASSTGLAADTDTQYF. The CDR3 region has the DNA TGTGCCAGCAGCACGGGACTAGCGGCCGACACAGATACGCAGTATTTT. The chain links TRBV5-8 to TRBJ2-3; 11 bases align to TRBD2. The germline gives CDR1 SGHTS, CDR2 YDEGEE. This CDR3 spans 16 amino acids. V dropped 4 bases and J dropped 2; count of bases not matched to a gene: 6.